The 2 T cell receptor beta chains listed next were all sequenced from one sample in a study of CD8+ T cells in alopecia areata. The treatment is: oral pan-JAK inhibitor, 5-10 mg twice daily. cDNA prepared by RNA extraction and subsequent reverse transcription served as the template for sequencing. TCRdb's table, derived via immunoSEQ multiplex PCR, lists solely in-frame clones and lacks some. The top ten hold 0.46% of the sample, which has some 130,000 clones, around 53% seen once. This specimen was CD4+ T cells sorted from blood, taken at week 4, from a patient treated with tofacitinib. The receptors were gathered from a human donor with alopecia areata.

There are many counts of this clone. This sequence joins TRBV7-2 and TRBJ2-6, with a possible D match to TRBD2 (5 bases). The CDR3 is 16 amino acids. CDR1 and CDR2 from the germline V gene are SGHTA and FQGNSA. V lost 7 bases and J lost 13, with 26 bases in between. In nucleotides, the CDR3 is TGTGCCAGCACCTTCCAAAAAGGACTCCCAGCACTAGTCCTGACTTTC. It encodes CASTFQKGLPALVLTF.

J is TRBJ2-7 and V is TRBV2, with D possibly being TRBD1 (5 bases). Looked up from germline, CDR1 is SNHLY and CDR2 is FYNNEI. V was pared by 5 bases and J by 5 bases, with 19 bases between. The CDR3 spans 15 residues. The CDR3: CASSPDRKPKNEQYF. Written as DNA, the CDR3 is TGTGCCAGCAGTCCCGACAGAAAACCGAAAAACGAGCAGTACTTC.